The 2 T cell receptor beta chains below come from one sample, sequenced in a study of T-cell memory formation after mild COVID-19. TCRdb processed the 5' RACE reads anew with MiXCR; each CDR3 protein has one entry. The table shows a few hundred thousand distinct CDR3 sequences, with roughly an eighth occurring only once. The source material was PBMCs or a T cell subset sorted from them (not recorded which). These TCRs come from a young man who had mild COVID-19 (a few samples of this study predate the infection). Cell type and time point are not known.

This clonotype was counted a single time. CDR3 loop: CASSLAMGEDYGYTF. DNA for the CDR3: TGTGCCAGCAGCCTGGCCATGGGGGAGGACTATGGCTACACCTTC. This chain uses TRBV9 with TRBJ1-2; weak D call: TRBD1 (5 bases). Germline V gives CDR1 SGDLS, CDR2 YYNGEE. Trimming removed 4 bases from V and 3 bases from J, with 16 bases in between. CDR3 size: 15 residues.

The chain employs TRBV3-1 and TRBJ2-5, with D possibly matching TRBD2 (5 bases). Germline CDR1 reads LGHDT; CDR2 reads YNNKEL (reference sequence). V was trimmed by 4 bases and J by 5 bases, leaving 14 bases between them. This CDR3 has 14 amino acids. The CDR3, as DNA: TGTGCCAGCAGCCGACGGACTGCCTTCGAGACCCAGTACTTC. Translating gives CASSRRTAFETQYF.